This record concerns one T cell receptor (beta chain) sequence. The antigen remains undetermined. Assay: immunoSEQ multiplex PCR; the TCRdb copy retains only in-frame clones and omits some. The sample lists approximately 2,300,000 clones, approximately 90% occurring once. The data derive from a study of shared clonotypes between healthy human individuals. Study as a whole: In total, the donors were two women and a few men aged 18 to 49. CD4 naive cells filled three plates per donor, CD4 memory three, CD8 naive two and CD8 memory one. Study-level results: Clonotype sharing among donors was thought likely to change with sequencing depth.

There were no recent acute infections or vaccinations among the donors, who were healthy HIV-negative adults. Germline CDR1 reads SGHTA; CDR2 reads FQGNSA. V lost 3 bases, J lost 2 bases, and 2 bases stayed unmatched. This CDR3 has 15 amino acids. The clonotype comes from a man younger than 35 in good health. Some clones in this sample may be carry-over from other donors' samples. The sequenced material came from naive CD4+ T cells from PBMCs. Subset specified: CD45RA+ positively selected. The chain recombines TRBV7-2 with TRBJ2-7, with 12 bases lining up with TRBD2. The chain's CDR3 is CASSFRTSGTYEQYF. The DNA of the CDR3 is TGTGCCAGCAGCTTCAGGACTAGCGGGACCTACGAGCAGTACTTC.